Listed below are T cell receptor beta chains from one sample, sequenced in a study of blood T cells in healthy people across ages. TCRdb re-called the 5' RACE reads with MiXCR, one entry per CDR3 protein. The sample includes about 1,600,000 distinct CDR3 sequences, 42% of them seen just once. Sequencing was done on a sample of blood. The receptors here all came from a woman aged 18-30 years in good health. Each CDR3 is given with its conserved first and last residue. D genes are given only for firm matches. Size tells how often a clone was seen (once, few, many) or the class of an expanded clone, and some rows leave it out.

j_gene | d_gene | abundance | v_gene | CDR3aa | CDR3nt
TRBJ2-3 | TRBD2 | - | TRBV4-3 | CASSQSSGVTDTQYF | TGCGCCAGCAGCCAATCTAGCGGGGTCACAGATACGCAGTATTTT
TRBJ2-3 | - | - | TRBV20-1 | CSAPTPQRTDTQYF | TGCAGTGCCCCGACTCCCCAGCGCACAGATACGCAGTATTTT
TRBJ1-2 | TRBD1 | few | TRBV30 | CAWSRDRGLPFSDYTF | TGTGCCTGGAGCCGGGACAGGGGCCTCCCTTTTTCCGACTACACCTTC
TRBJ2-5 | TRBD2 | - | TRBV29-1 | CSVRGVFGETQYF | TGCAGCGTTCGGGGGGTATTCGGAGAGACCCAGTACTTC
TRBJ2-1 | TRBD2 | - | TRBV5-1 | CASSRGASGGHNEQFF | TGCGCCAGCAGCCGGGGAGCTAGCGGGGGTCACAATGAGCAGTTCTTC
TRBJ2-5 | TRBD1 | - | TRBV7-9 | CASSLTGGAETQYF | TGTGCCAGCAGCTTAACAGGGGGCGCGGAGACCCAGTACTTC
TRBJ2-3 | - | few | TRBV7-2 | CASSIGIRLDFTDTQYF | TGTGCCAGCAGCATCGGAATACGCCTCGACTTCACAGATACGCAGTATTTT
TRBJ2-1 | - | - | TRBV12-3/TRBV12-4 | CASVWESYNEQFF | TGTGCCAGCGTTTGGGAGAGCTACAATGAGCAGTTCTTC
TRBJ2-5 | TRBD2 | few | TRBV29-1 | CSVEDRTSGRQETQYF | TGCAGCGTTGAAGATCGAACTAGCGGGAGGCAAGAGACCCAGTACTTC
TRBJ2-1 | TRBD2 | - | TRBV12-3/TRBV12-4 | CASSSRTSGGDNEQFF | TGTGCCAGCAGTTCCAGGACTAGCGGGGGGGACAATGAGCAGTTCTTC
TRBJ2-5 | TRBD2 | - | TRBV29-1 | CSVENSSGGPSQETQYF | TGCAGCGTTGAGAACTCTAGCGGGGGCCCTTCCCAAGAGACCCAGTACTTC
TRBJ2-1 | TRBD2 | once | TRBV20-1 | CSARSGGLCNEQFF | TGCAGTGCTAGAAGCGGGGGCCTATGCAATGAGCAGTTCTTC
TRBJ1-5 | TRBD1 | few | TRBV5-6 | CASSSWTGNNQPQHF | TGTGCCAGCAGCTCTTGGACAGGGAACAATCAGCCCCAGCATTTT
TRBJ1-1 | - | - | TRBV10-3 | CAISERGPRNTEAFF | TGTGCCATCAGTGAGCGGGGGCCCCGGAACACTGAAGCTTTCTTT
TRBJ2-2 | - | - | TRBV7-9 | CASSSRGDTGELFF | TGTGCCAGCAGCTCTCGTGGGGACACCGGGGAGCTGTTTTTT
TRBJ2-7 | - | few | TRBV20-1 | CSASGASSYNEQYF | TGCAGTGCTAGCGGGGCGAGCTCCTACAATGAGCAGTACTTC
TRBJ1-5 | - | - | TRBV3-1 | CASPGTRGNQPQHF | TGTGCCAGCCCGGGGACACGGGGCAATCAGCCCCAGCATTTT
TRBJ2-5 | TRBD2 | - | TRBV11-2 | CASSLMEAGASSPYF | TGTGCCAGCAGCTTAATGGAGGCGGGAGCTAGCTCGCCGTACTTC
TRBJ2-3 | - | - | TRBV7-9 | CASSSWGTTDTQYF | TGTGCCAGCAGCAGTTGGGGGACCACAGATACGCAGTATTTT
TRBJ2-7 | - | - | TRBV5-1 | CASREGSTYEQYF | TGCGCCAGCAGGGAGGGAAGCACCTACGAGCAGTACTTC
TRBJ2-7 | TRBD2 | once | TRBV12-3/TRBV12-4 | CASSLATWSGRQSYEQYF | TGTGCCAGCAGTTTAGCGACGTGGAGCGGGAGGCAGTCCTACGAGCAGTACTTC
TRBJ2-7 | TRBD1 | - | TRBV7-7 | CASSLWTTPQGGLYEQYF | TGTGCCAGCAGCTTATGGACAACCCCACAGGGGGGACTCTACGAGCAGTACTTC
TRBJ2-7 | TRBD2 | few | TRBV20-1 | CSAISGLAGGNEQYF | TGCAGTGCTATCTCAGGACTAGCGGGGGGAAACGAGCAGTACTTC
TRBJ1-2 | TRBD1 | - | TRBV20-1 | CSAPGQGPERDPGYTF | TGCAGTGCCCCGGGACAGGGTCCGGAGAGGGATCCAGGCTACACCTTC
TRBJ1-3 | - | - | TRBV27 | CASSPVVPGNSIYF | TGTGCCAGCAGTCCGGTAGTGCCCGGAAACAGCATATATTTT
TRBJ2-1 | - | few | TRBV7-8 | CASSLGGTTSYNEQFF | TGTGCCAGCAGCTTAGGGGGCACTACCTCCTACAATGAGCAGTTCTTC
TRBJ2-7 | - | - | TRBV6-5 | CASSKGILTSYEQYF | TGTGCCAGCAGTAAGGGGATCCTCACTTCCTACGAGCAGTACTTC
TRBJ1-1 | - | - | TRBV19 | CASSMGGSEAFF | TGTGCCAGTAGTATGGGGGGGAGTGAAGCTTTCTTT
TRBJ2-1 | TRBD1 | few | TRBV16 | CASSQSWGQGANEQFF | TGTGCCAGCAGCCAATCCTGGGGACAGGGGGCTAATGAGCAGTTCTTC
TRBJ2-3 | TRBD1 | - | TRBV12-3/TRBV12-4 | CASRLQGAGTDTQYF | TGTGCCAGCAGACTACAGGGGGCAGGCACAGATACGCAGTATTTT
TRBJ1-2 | - | - | TRBV29-1 | CSVERTSNYGYTF | TGCAGCGTTGAGAGGACTTCTAACTATGGCTACACCTTC
TRBJ2-1 | TRBD2 | few | TRBV4-1 | CASSQEWASGNNEQFF | TGCGCCAGCAGCCAAGAGTGGGCTAGCGGCAACAATGAGCAGTTCTTC
TRBJ1-1 | - | few | TRBV12-3/TRBV12-4 | CASSLNSDTEAFF | TGTGCCAGCAGCCTCAATAGCGACACTGAAGCTTTCTTT
TRBJ2-7 | - | - | TRBV29-1 | CSVTDLVSSYEQYF | TGCAGCGTTACAGACCTTGTCAGCTCCTACGAGCAGTACTTC
TRBJ2-1 | TRBD2 | - | TRBV20-1 | CSARGGGAGGNYNEQFF | TGCAGTGCTAGAGGGGGGGGAGCGGGAGGAAACTACAATGAGCAGTTCTTC
TRBJ2-7 | - | - | TRBV20-1 | CSSADSPYEQYF | TGCAGTAGTGCGGACAGCCCATACGAGCAGTACTTC
TRBJ2-1 | TRBD1 | - | TRBV20-1 | CSAWRQGFKGEQFF | TGCAGTGCTTGGAGACAGGGGTTTAAGGGTGAGCAGTTCTTC
TRBJ2-7 | TRBD1 | - | TRBV11-2 | CASSSTGGAIYEQYF | TGTGCCAGCAGCTCTACAGGGGGAGCGATCTATGAGCAGTACTTC
TRBJ2-5 | - | - | TRBV6-5 | CASTPGGGLQETQYF | TGTGCCAGCACGCCTGGGGGGGGGCTCCAAGAGACCCAGTACTTC
TRBJ2-7 | - | many | TRBV27 | CASSPFAGGAYEQYF | TGTGCCAGCAGTCCGTTCGCCGGTGGCGCCTACGAGCAGTACTTC
TRBJ2-1 | - | few | TRBV3-1 | CASSQDVTGPDNEQFF | TGTGCCAGCAGCCAAGATGTCACGGGGCCCGACAATGAGCAGTTCTTC
TRBJ2-3 | TRBD1 | - | TRBV20-1 | CSASPGQGRIDTQYF | TGCAGTGCTAGTCCGGGACAGGGGAGGATAGATACGCAGTATTTT
TRBJ2-7 | - | - | TRBV25-1 | CASIGAVYYEQYF | TGTGCCAGCATTGGGGCAGTCTACTACGAGCAGTACTTC
TRBJ2-7 | - | - | TRBV7-9 | CASSLSMTYYEQYF | TGTGCCAGCAGCTTAAGTATGACTTACTACGAGCAGTACTTC
TRBJ2-5 | TRBD2 | few | TRBV14 | CASSQTGTSSKETQYF | TGTGCCAGCAGCCAGACCGGGACTAGCTCCAAGGAGACCCAGTACTTC
TRBJ1-4 | TRBD1 | once | TRBV7-9 | CASSTADRGLREKLFF | TGTGCCAGCAGCACCGCGGACAGGGGGCTTCGCGAAAAACTGTTTTTT
TRBJ2-1 | - | many | TRBV6-6 | CASSYTGSSYNEQFF | TGTGCCAGCAGTTATACAGGGAGCTCCTACAATGAGCAGTTCTTC
TRBJ2-3 | - | - | TRBV27 | CASSLLGRKPTDTQYF | TGTGCCAGCAGTTTACTGGGACGAAAACCCACAGATACGCAGTATTTT
TRBJ2-7 | - | few | TRBV29-1 | CSVRLVGIYEQYF | TGCAGCGTTCGTCTTGTCGGAATCTACGAGCAGTACTTC
TRBJ1-1 | - | - | TRBV5-1 | CASSPRKGFALTEAFF | TGCGCCAGCAGCCCCCGAAAAGGATTCGCACTAACTGAAGCTTTCTTT
TRBJ2-3 | TRBD2 | - | TRBV10-3 | CAISGSGGTDTQYF | TGTGCCATCAGTGGGTCGGGGGGTACAGATACGCAGTATTTT
TRBJ2-7 | - | many | TRBV9 | CASSAEDYSYEQYF | TGTGCCAGCAGCGCAGAGGACTATTCCTACGAGCAGTACTTC
TRBJ2-1 | TRBD2 | few | TRBV7-6 | CASSPFEGLADSYNEQFF | TGTGCCAGCAGCCCCTTTGAGGGGCTAGCGGACTCCTACAATGAGCAGTTCTTC
TRBJ2-3 | TRBD1 | - | TRBV20-1 | CSARVGDSPTDTQYF | TGCAGTGCTAGAGTGGGGGACAGCCCGACAGATACGCAGTATTTT
TRBJ2-5 | TRBD2 | - | TRBV5-1 | CASSLLAGVTETQYF | TGCGCCAGCAGCTTACTAGCGGGAGTAACGGAGACCCAGTACTTC
TRBJ1-2 | - | many | TRBV27 | CASSPTGAYGYTF | TGTGCCAGCAGTCCAACGGGAGCCTATGGCTACACCTTC